This is a list of T cell receptor beta chains from one sample in a study of OX40 agonist ivuxolimab in advanced cancers. The method was immunoSEQ multiplex PCR; TCRdb's version includes in-frame clones alone and lacks a portion of them. This sample has 45,000 to 70,000 clones, with roughly 86% found just once. The sample consisted of CD4+ or CD8+ T cells sorted from blood, taken in a trial of the OX40 agonist ivuxolimab. The receptors shown here come from an adult with an advanced solid tumor such as melanoma, head and neck, liver or kidney cancer. The CDR3 runs from the conserved cysteine through the conserved F or W. D genes are given only for firm matches. Part of the rows lack a size; the others show once, few, many or a class for expanded clones.

TRBJ1-1 | NA | TRBV29-1 | NA | CSVEASWTEAFF | TGCAGCGTTGAAGCCAGTTGGACTGAAGCTTTCTTT
TRBJ2-3 | NA | TRBV5-1 | NA | CASSLEGVEDTQYF | TGCGCCAGCAGCTTGGAGGGTGTGGAAGATACGCAGTATTTT
TRBJ2-5 | NA | TRBV6-1 | NA | CASSEALGGRETQYF | TGTGCCAGCAGTGAAGCGCTTGGGGGGCGAGAGACCCAGTACTTC
TRBJ2-7 | NA | TRBV19 | NA | CASSIKEGSSYEQYF | TGTGCCAGTAGTATTAAGGAGGGGAGCTCCTACGAGCAGTACTTC
TRBJ2-2 | NA | TRBV2 | TRBD2 | CASSTGTSGLTGELFF | TGTGCCAGCAGTACCGGGACTAGCGGACTCACCGGGGAGCTGTTTTTT
TRBJ2-5 | NA | TRBV7-9 | NA | CASSLGSSEETQYF | TGTGCCAGCAGCTTAGGGTCTAGCGAAGAGACCCAGTACTTC
TRBJ2-1 | NA | TRBV7-3 | NA | CASSLLGQNNEQFF | TGTGCCAGCAGCTTACTGGGGCAGAACAATGAGCAGTTCTTC
TRBJ2-7 | NA | TRBV14 | TRBD2 | CASSLQRGAFYEQYF | TGTGCCAGCAGCCTCCAGCGGGGGGCTTTCTACGAGCAGTACTTC
TRBJ2-5 | NA | TRBV5-6 | TRBD2 | CASSSLSGGQETQYF | TGTGCCAGCAGCTCCCTTAGCGGGGGGCAAGAGACCCAGTACTTC
TRBJ1-1 | NA | TRBV7-3 | NA | CASSPRPNTEAFF | TGTGCCAGCAGCCCCCGTCCGAACACTGAAGCTTTCTTT
TRBJ2-7 | medium-sized | TRBV19 | TRBD1 | CASSRITGAGQYF | TGTGCCAGTAGTAGAATTACAGGGGCCGGGCAGTACTTC
TRBJ2-2 | NA | TRBV5-1 | TRBD2 | CASSSPRTSGLNTGELFF | TGCGCCAGCAGCTCCCCTCGGACTAGCGGGTTGAACACCGGGGAGCTGTTTTTT
TRBJ2-3 | NA | TRBV6-5 | NA | CASSYSGEYTDTQYF | TGTGCCAGCAGTTACTCGGGGGAGTACACAGATACGCAGTATTTT
TRBJ2-3 | NA | TRBV7-8 | NA | CASSGDSLGTDTQYF | TGTGCCAGCAGCGGGGACTCGTTGGGCACAGATACGCAGTATTTT
TRBJ2-3 | NA | TRBV5-1 | NA | CASSLGSYTQDTQYF | TGCGCCAGCAGCCTCGGATCCTATACCCAGGATACGCAGTATTTT
TRBJ1-3 | few | TRBV6-6 | NA | CASSYPAGGSGNTIYF | TGTGCCAGCAGTTACCCTGCGGGCGGATCTGGAAACACCATATATTTT
TRBJ1-1 | NA | TRBV19 | NA | CASSLRWVGGTEAFF | TGTGCCAGTAGCCTCCGCTGGGTGGGGGGCACTGAAGCTTTCTTT
TRBJ1-1 | NA | TRBV14 | NA | CASSQILRRNTEAFF | TGTGCCAGCAGCCAAATTCTACGACGGAACACTGAAGCTTTCTTT
TRBJ2-7 | NA | TRBV2 | TRBD1 | CASAEQGIGYEQYF | TGTGCCAGTGCGGAACAGGGGATCGGCTACGAGCAGTACTTC
TRBJ1-4 | NA | TRBV5-5 | TRBD1 | CASSLGQGARNANEKLFF | TGTGCCAGCAGCTTAGGCCAGGGGGCGCGGAACGCTAATGAAAAACTGTTTTTT
TRBJ2-7 | NA | TRBV7-8 | TRBD1 | CASSPVASGTGFHEQYF | TGTGCCAGCAGCCCGGTCGCTTCCGGGACAGGGTTCCACGAGCAGTACTTC
TRBJ1-2 | NA | TRBV5-1 | TRBD1 | CASTKRYPGQGSYGYTF | TGCGCCAGCACCAAAAGGTATCCGGGACAGGGATCCTATGGCTACACCTTC
TRBJ2-2 | NA | TRBV9 | NA | CASSLLSHTAGELFF | TGTGCCAGCAGCCTCCTAAGCCACACGGCCGGGGAGCTGTTTTTT
TRBJ2-7 | NA | TRBV5-5 | NA | CASSFGAGNYEQYF | TGTGCCAGCAGCTTCGGGGCAGGGAACTACGAGCAGTACTTC
TRBJ2-7 | NA | TRBV7-2 | TRBD2 | CASSLASRGGSYEQYF | TGTGCCAGCAGCTTAGCGTCCCGGGGGGGGTCCTACGAGCAGTACTTC
TRBJ1-3 | NA | TRBV6-1 | NA | CASRGLSPGNTIYF | TGTGCCAGCAGGGGGCTGTCACCTGGAAACACCATATATTTT
TRBJ2-3 | NA | TRBV5-1 | TRBD2 | CASRAGLAGGRTDTQYF | TGCGCCAGCAGGGCCGGACTAGCGGGGGGACGCACAGATACGCAGTATTTT
TRBJ2-2 | NA | TRBV7-6 | NA | CASSPNSGGNTGELFF | TGTGCCAGCAGCCCTAACTCGGGGGGCAACACCGGGGAGCTGTTTTTT
TRBJ2-1 | NA | TRBV10-3 | TRBD2 | CAISGRLAGGFFSSYNEQFF | TGTGCCATCAGTGGTAGGCTAGCGGGGGGCTTCTTTAGCTCCTACAATGAGCAGTTCTTC
TRBJ1-4 | once | TRBV5-1 | TRBD1 | CASTAGTGNVREKLFF | TGCGCCAGCACCGCCGGGACAGGTAACGTGAGAGAAAAACTGTTTTTT